The TCR beta chain under discussion was sequenced for a study of cytomegalovirus exposure and HLA in healthy donors. Although they were nominally healthy when sampled, donors likely had unrecorded immune exposures. Both 60 Vbeta primers and 13 Jbeta primers went into the PCR. The assay was immunoSEQ multiplex PCR, and TCRdb's table has in-frame clones only and misses some. The sample holds 120,000 to 150,000 clones; 61% are singletons and the top ten take approximately 1.7%. Study results and caveats: Most TCR beta V segments were productive about 90% or about 30% of the time in an earlier analysis. The sole available immune exposure information was CMV serostatus.

The germline CDR1 and CDR2 sequences are PRHDT and FYEKMQ (reference sequence). The CDR3 length is 14 residues. V was shortened by 4 bases and J by 4 bases, with 13 bases between the two germline ends. This clone was counted a few times. Its target is not known. The sample taken for sequencing was PBMCs. The receptor comes from a male donor in good health and CMV-seronegative. The genes are TRBV13 and TRBJ1-2; D gene uncertain. The CDR3 coding sequence is TGTGCCAGCAGCTCATGGGTGAGCGGCTATGGCTACACCTTC. Translation: CASSSWVSGYGYTF.